The 18 T cell receptor beta chains below were found in one sample sequenced in a study of blood T cell repertoires in COVID-19. The assay was immunoSEQ multiplex PCR, and TCRdb's table has in-frame clones only and misses some. The sample lists some 90,000 clones, around nine tenths seen once, with approximately 20% in the top ten. The source material was peripheral blood. The receptors stem from a woman aged 55-69 years with COVID-19, enrolled during active disease.

The rearrangement uses TRBV19 and TRBJ1-5; 7 bases map to TRBD1. Trimming removed 1 base from V and 5 bases from J; junction bases left unmatched: 8. Germline values: CDR1 LNHDA, CDR2 SQIVND (reference sequence). CDR3 length: 16 residues. The CDR3 nucleotides are TGTGCCAGTAGTATAGCGGAGACAGGGCCGCATCAGCCCCAGCATTTT. Protein sequence: CASSIAETGPHQPQHF.

The V gene is TRBV4-1, the J gene TRBJ1-2, with a possible D match to TRBD1 (6 bases). Germline-derived CDR1 and CDR2 are MGHRA and YSYEKL. V was clipped by 3 bases and J by 3 bases, with 11 bases between them. The CDR3 contains 14 residues. Written as DNA, the CDR3 is TGCGCCAGCAGCCAGGGCAGGGGTGACTATGGCTACACCTTC. As protein: CASSQGRGDYGYTF.

Only one count was recorded for this clone. J is TRBJ2-1 and V is TRBV29-1; 12 nucleotides agree with TRBD2. Germline assignment: CDR1 SQVTM and CDR2 ANQGSEA. J was trimmed by 3 bases and V by 3 bases; bases with no gene match: 0. The CDR3 contains 14 residues. The DNA for the CDR3 is TGCAGCGTTGAGACTAGCGGGAGCTACAATGAGCAGTTCTTC. Translating gives CSVETSGSYNEQFF.

The rearrangement links TRBV19 to TRBJ2-2, with TRBD1 identical over 11 bases. Germline-derived CDR1 and CDR2 are LNHDA and SQIVND (reference sequence). The CDR3 consists of 14 residues. Trimming at V came to 7 bases and at J to 4 bases, leaving 2 bases not matched to a gene. The CDR3 nucleotides are TGTGCCAGTACCGGGACAGGGGGCACCGGGGAGCTGTTTTTT. Protein product: CASTGTGGTGELFF. Full variable domain (missing parts from reference TRBV19 and TRBJ2-2): DGGITQSPKYLFRKEGQNVTLSCEQNLNHDAMYWYRQDPGQGLRLIYYSQIVNDFQKGDIAEGYSVSREKKESFPLTVTSAQKNPTAFYLCASTGTGGTGELFFGEGSRLTVL.

The chain has TRBV3-1 (or the pseudogene TRBV3-2) and TRBJ2-3, with TRBD2 identical over 9 bases. The V and J ends lost 0 bases and 0 bases, in that order; junction bases with no gene match: 4. The CDR3 covers 17 residues. Per the germline V gene, CDR1 is LGHDT and CDR2 is YNNKEL (reference sequence). DNA of the CDR3: TGTGCCAGCAGCCAAGAGATGCTAGCGGGGAGCACAGATACGCAGTATTTT. As protein: CASSQEMLAGSTDTQYF.

This rearrangement joins TRBV9 to TRBJ2-4, with D possibly TRBD2 on 5 matching bases. The CDR3 runs 14 residues. Germline CDR1 SGDLS, CDR2 YYNGEE. Between the trimmed V and J ends, which lost 0 bases and 5 bases, there was a span of 9 bases. The CDR3 coding sequence is TGTGCCAGCAGCGTAGCGGGGATCGAAAACATTCAGTACTTC. Protein sequence: CASSVAGIENIQYF.

V gene TRBV9 combines with J gene TRBJ2-5; D call uncertain. Germline assignment: CDR1 SGDLS and CDR2 YYNGEE. The CDR3 totals 14 residues. V was clipped by 0 bases and J by 1 base, with 7 bases between them. CDR3 loop: CASSVGRIQETQYF. In DNA, the CDR3 is TGTGCCAGCAGCGTAGGCAGGATCCAAGAGACCCAGTACTTC.

This chain uses TRBV7-9 with TRBJ1-4; D remains unclear. CDR3 length: 14 residues. The V and J ends lost 1 base and 7 bases respectively, with 10 bases between them. Germline V gene sequence: CDR1 SEHNR, CDR2 FQNEAQ (reference sequence). This chain's CDR3 is CASSLGGPGEKLFF. The DNA for the CDR3 is TGTGCCAGCAGCTTAGGCGGGCCGGGTGAAAAACTGTTTTTT. Using reference TRBV7-9 and TRBJ1-4 for the parts outside the CDR3, the full variable domain is DTGVSQNPRHKITKRGQNVTFRCDPISEHNRLYWYRQTLGQGPEFLTYFQNEAQLEKSRLLSDRFSAERPKGSFSTLEIQRTEQGDSAMYLCASSLGGPGEKLFFGSGTQLSVL.

CDR3 in amino acids: CASSYRQGTYSPLHF. CDR3 DNA: TGTGCCAGCAGTTACCGACAGGGGACGTATTCACCCCTCCACTTT. The gene calls are TRBV6-2 or TRBV6-3 and TRBJ1-6, with TRBD1 matching 8 bases. With V trimmed by 2 bases and J by 8 bases, 5 bases remained unmatched. The germline gives CDR1 MNHEY, CDR2 SVGEGT. The CDR3 consists of 15 residues.

The rearrangement joins TRBV7-2 to TRBJ2-1; 9 bases fit TRBD2. With 1 base clipped from V and 8 bases from J, the junction kept 6 bases outside the gene matches. The CDR3 extends over 15 amino acids. Germline CDR1 SGHTA, CDR2 FQGNSA. CDR3 in amino acids: CASSLGASGADEQFF. CDR3 coding DNA: TGTGCCAGCAGCTTAGGGGCTAGCGGGGCCGATGAGCAGTTCTTC.

The gene calls are TRBV28 and TRBJ1-2; 8 bases agree with TRBD1. Per germline, CDR1 MDHEN and CDR2 SYDVKM. V was clipped by 6 bases and J by 8 bases; unmatched bases: 8. The CDR3 sequence is 13 residues long. This chain's CDR3 is CASSPGTGRGYTF. In DNA form, the CDR3 reads TGTGCCAGCAGCCCCGGGACAGGTCGAGGCTACACCTTC.

The genes are TRBV9 and TRBJ2-1; no definite D call. The CDR3 sequence is 13 residues long. Germline V gene sequence: CDR1 SGDLS, CDR2 YYNGEE. Trimming took 0 bases from V and 8 from J, leaving 9 bases between them. This CDR3 reads CASSVATRYEQFF. CDR3 coding DNA: TGTGCCAGCAGCGTAGCTACGCGTTATGAGCAGTTCTTC.

The genes are TRBV2 and TRBJ2-1; TRBD1 agrees at 9 bases. With V trimmed by 6 bases and J by 2 bases, 8 bases remained unmatched. CDR3 size: 16 residues. Per the germline V gene, CDR1 is SNHLY and CDR2 is FYNNEI. CDR3 protein: CASRGYGQGTYNEQFF. DNA of the CDR3: TGTGCCAGCAGGGGGTATGGACAGGGGACCTACAATGAGCAGTTCTTC.

V is TRBV6-5 and J is TRBJ1-6; D unresolved. Germline V gene lookup returns CDR1 MNHEY and CDR2 SVGAGI. The CDR3 is 11 residues long. V was cut by 7 bases and J by 7 bases, with 5 bases left in between. CDR3 sequence: CASKRNSPLHF. CDR3 in DNA: TGTGCCAGCAAGAGGAATTCACCCCTCCACTTT.

This clone has just one count. The chain combines TRBV7-9 with TRBJ1-3; D uncertain. The CDR3 extends over 11 amino acids. V gave up 11 bases and J gave up 4 bases, with 9 bases separating them. From germline, CDR1 is SEHNR and CDR2 FQNEAQ (reference sequence). In DNA form, the CDR3 reads TGTGCCCCCGCGGAGGGAAACACCATATATTTT. It is translated as CAPAEGNTIYF. The variable domain in full, with the rest retrieved from reference TRBV7-9 and TRBJ1-3, is DTGVSQNPRHKITKRGQNVTFRCDPISEHNRLYWYRQTLGQGPEFLTYFQNEAQLEKSRLLSDRFSAERPKGSFSTLEIQRTEQGDSAMYLCAPAEGNTIYFGEGSWLTVV.

In DNA, the CDR3 is TGTGCCAGCTCACCAGGACAGGGGGTCGGTGAGCAGTTCTTC. It is translated as CASSPGQGVGEQFF. The rearrangement joins TRBV18 to TRBJ2-1, with 10 bases lining up with TRBD1. This CDR3 is 14 amino acids long. The V and J ends lost 2 bases and 9 bases, in that order; junction bases with no gene match: 4. Looked up from germline, CDR1 is KGHSH and CDR2 is LQKENI.

In DNA form, the CDR3 reads TGTGCCATCAGTGGACTAGACAGGGGGATCAAGGGTGAGCAGTTCTTC. Translated, it gives CAISGLDRGIKGEQFF. The chain combines TRBV10-3 with TRBJ2-1, with TRBD1 matching 9 bases. The CDR3 length is 16 residues. Germline trimming cut 4 bases from V and 9 bases from J; bases unmatched to any gene: 13. Looked up from germline, CDR1 is ENHRY and CDR2 is SYGVKD.

The chain links TRBV5-1 to TRBJ1-4; D is perhaps TRBD1 (6 bases). Trimming stripped 3 bases from V and 3 bases from J, with 15 bases between. The germline CDR1 and CDR2 sequences are SGHRS and YFSETQ. CDR3 size: 16 residues. This chain's CDR3 is CASSSQGLQANEKLFF. The CDR3 DNA reads TGCGCCAGCAGCTCACAGGGTTTACAGGCTAATGAAAAACTGTTTTTT.